One sample yielded the 30 T cell receptor beta chains listed below, sequenced in a study of T cell changes during pregnancy in multiple sclerosis. TCRdb's copy holds only in-frame clones and misses some; the assay was immunoSEQ multiplex PCR. The sample holds 120,000 or so clones, under 95% seen once. This sample comprised peripheral blood, obtained before pregnancy. Source of these receptors: a female donor with multiple sclerosis, enrolled in a pregnancy study.

J is TRBJ2-1 and V is TRBV15; D remains ambiguous. This CDR3 region has 15 residues. CDR1 LNHNV and CDR2 YYDKDF come from the germline V gene (reference sequence). Trimming stripped 0 bases from V and 5 bases from J, with 11 bases between. Written as DNA, the CDR3 is TGTGCCACCAGCAGAGAGTTCGTCCCCGACAATGAGCAGTTCTTC. It is translated as CATSREFVPDNEQFF.

The chain joins TRBV2 to TRBJ2-1; TRBD2 matches 8 bases. CDR3 length equals 14 residues. V lost 3 bases and J lost 13; bases outside the gene matches: 11. The V gene's germline CDR1 is SNHLY and CDR2 FYNNEI. CDR3 coding DNA: TGTGCCAGCAGTGAGTGGCTAGCGGGCCCCGCACAGTTCTTC. It is translated as CASSEWLAGPAQFF.

The rearrangement joins TRBV5-1 to TRBJ2-7; perhaps TRBD2 as D (6 bases). The CDR3 consists of 13 residues. V lost 5 bases and J lost 0, with 9 bases in between. Germline assignment: CDR1 SGHRS and CDR2 YFSETQ. For the CDR3, the DNA is TGCGCCAGCAGGGAGGGGAGCTCCTACGAGCAGTACTTC. Residues: CASREGSSYEQYF.

CDR3 DNA: TGTGCCAGCAGGGCCCCCGGGACAGGGGGAGCTTTCTTT. Translation gives CASRAPGTGGAFF. The rearrangement joins TRBV7-9 to TRBJ1-1; 11 bases line up with TRBD1. V gave up 6 bases and J gave up 10 bases; unmatched junction bases: 7. This CDR3 has 13 amino acids. Germline CDR1 and CDR2: SEHNR and FQNEAQ (reference sequence).

The chain uses TRBV6-5 and TRBJ1-5; tentative D call: TRBD1 (6 bases). Trimming took off 5 bases at V and 7 bases at J, with 9 bases between the two ends. The CDR3 sequence is 12 residues long. Per germline, CDR1 MNHEY and CDR2 SVGAGI. CDR3 loop: CASSQGLQPQHF. In nucleotides, the CDR3 is TGTGCCAGCAGTCAGGGGCTGCAGCCCCAGCATTTT.

V gene TRBV4-2 combines with J gene TRBJ2-1; 11 bases match TRBD1. This CDR3 region has 16 residues. CDR1 and CDR2 (germline): LGHNA, YNFKEQ. After removal of 0 bases from V and 6 bases from J, the junction contained 4 bases not matched to a gene. This CDR3 is CASSQDLGTGGNEQFF. Here the CDR3 DNA reads TGTGCCAGCAGCCAAGATCTGGGGACAGGGGGCAATGAGCAGTTCTTC.

V is TRBV27 and J is TRBJ2-5, with 7 positions matching TRBD2. The length of the CDR3 is 14 residues. CDR1 and CDR2 from the germline V gene are MNHEY and SMNVEV (reference sequence). The V and J ends lost 3 bases and 2 bases, in that order; junction bases with no gene match: 3. The CDR3 DNA reads as TGTGCCAGCAGTTTGGGAGGGATACAAGAGACCCAGTACTTC. This codes for CASSLGGIQETQYF.

The CDR3 loop reads CASSFEGQRDSPLHF. The CDR3 DNA is TGCGCCAGCAGCTTTGAGGGACAGCGAGATTCACCCCTCCACTTT. The rearrangement uses TRBV5-1 and TRBJ1-6, with 7 bases that match TRBD1. This CDR3 is 15 amino acids long. The germline V gene has CDR1 SGHRS and CDR2 YFSETQ. V dropped 2 bases and J dropped 8; count of bases not matched to a gene: 7.

This clone has only one observation. The CDR3 coding sequence is TGTGCCAGCAGCCCCCACCCGCGGACACAAGGCTACACCTTC. It codes for CASSPHPRTQGYTF. The chain uses TRBV5-4 and TRBJ1-2; D is possibly TRBD1 (5 bases). Germline CDR1 reads SGHNT; CDR2 reads YYREEE (reference sequence). There are 14 residues in the CDR3. V lost 4 bases, J lost 8 bases, and 18 bases lay in between.

The chain recombines TRBV9 with TRBJ1-3, with 9 bases matching TRBD1. Germline loops: CDR1 SGDLS, CDR2 YYNGEE. This CDR3 comprises 14 residues. V was pared by 4 bases and J by 11 bases, with 10 bases of the junction left unmatched. This chain's CDR3 is CASSQGQGKGSIYF. The CDR3 nucleotides are TGTGCCAGCAGCCAGGGACAGGGAAAAGGCTCCATATATTTT.

The rearrangement uses TRBV4-2 and TRBJ2-3, with TRBD2 matching over 9 bases. Germline V lookup: CDR1 LGHNA, CDR2 YNFKEQ. Trimming took 0 bases from V and 3 from J; bases not matched to a gene: 7. The CDR3 has 17 amino acids. The CDR3 loop is CASSQDMRGGSTDTQYF. For the CDR3, the DNA is TGTGCCAGCAGCCAAGATATGCGGGGGGGCTCAACAGATACGCAGTATTTT.

The chain combines TRBV2 with TRBJ2-7, with a weak D call TRBD1 (6 bases). The CDR3 has 13 amino acids. Trimming took 8 bases from V and 5 from J, leaving 16 bases between them. The V gene's germline CDR1 is SNHLY and CDR2 FYNNEI. CDR3 residues: CASGYRALDEQYF. CDR3 in DNA: TGTGCCAGCGGCTACAGGGCGTTAGACGAGCAGTACTTC.

This clone was seen just once. This chain uses TRBV25-1 with TRBJ1-1; possibly TRBD1 for D (5 bases). The CDR3 extends over 12 amino acids. The germline V gene encodes CDR1 MGHDK and CDR2 SYGVNS. Deletions cut 6 bases from V and 1 base from J, with 6 bases between. CDR3 sequence reads: CASRGPNTEAFF. For the CDR3, the DNA is TGTGCCAGCAGGGGGCCGAACACTGAAGCTTTCTTT.

This chain joins TRBV19 and TRBJ2-5; the D gene is possibly TRBD1 (6 bases). CDR1 LNHDA and CDR2 SQIVND come from the germline V gene (reference sequence). The V end lost 4 bases, the J end lost 3 bases, and 9 bases lay between the germline ends. The length of the CDR3 is 13 residues. The CDR3 bases are TGTGCCAGTAGTAGTTGGACAGAAGAGACCCAGTACTTC. As protein: CASSSWTEETQYF.

The chain combines TRBV6-5 with TRBJ2-7; D might be TRBD2 (5 bases). There are 15 residues in the CDR3. V was shortened by 0 bases and J by 3 bases, with 12 bases between the two germline ends. Germline V gene sequence: CDR1 MNHEY, CDR2 SVGAGI. CDR3 nucleotide sequence: TGTGCCAGCAGTTACTCTGGGGAGAAGCTCTACGAGCAGTACTTC. Its protein is CASSYSGEKLYEQYF.

This rearrangement joins TRBV27 to TRBJ1-4; maybe TRBD1 (6 bases). This CDR3 is 13 amino acids long. In germline, CDR1 is MNHEY, CDR2 SMNVEV (reference sequence). The V end lost 8 bases, the J end lost 2 bases, and 9 bases lay between the germline ends. In DNA, the CDR3 is TGTGCCAGCGGTAGGGGGACTAATGAAAAACTGTTTTTT. As protein: CASGRGTNEKLFF. Variable domain in full (rest from reference TRBV27 and TRBJ1-4): EAQVTQNPRYLITVTGKKLTVTCSQNMNHEYMSWYRQDPGLGLRQIYYSMNVEVTDKGDVPEGYKVSRKEKRNFPLILESPSPNQTSLYFCASGRGTNEKLFFGSGTQLSVL.

This sequence joins TRBV19 and TRBJ2-7; TRBD1 agrees at 9 bases. V gave up 6 bases and J gave up 3 bases; unmatched junction bases: 15. The length of the CDR3 is 17 residues. Germline CDR1 LNHDA, CDR2 SQIVND (reference sequence). The CDR3 nucleotides read TGTGCCAGTAGAAGATTCAACACCGGGACAGGGAGCTACGAGCAGTACTTC. As protein: CASRRFNTGTGSYEQYF.

The chain joins TRBV5-1 to TRBJ1-6, with D tentatively TRBD1 (5 bases). V gave up 4 bases and J gave up 0 bases, with 8 bases separating them. The CDR3 covers 15 residues. The germline V gene encodes CDR1 SGHRS and CDR2 YFSETQ. Here the CDR3 DNA reads TGCGCCAGCAGCGAAGACAGCTCCTATAATTCACCCCTCCACTTT. Translated: CASSEDSSYNSPLHF.

The chain joins TRBV5-6 to TRBJ1-2, with 8 positions matching TRBD1. V dropped 4 bases and J dropped 1; count of bases not matched to a gene: 9. The CDR3 extends over 16 amino acids. Germline V CDR1 and CDR2: SGHDT, YYEEEE. CDR3 sequence reads: CASSRRTGTVNYGYTF. CDR3 nucleotide sequence: TGTGCCAGCAGCCGGCGGACAGGGACGGTTAACTATGGCTACACCTTC. Full variable domain (rest looked up from reference TRBV5-6 and TRBJ1-2): DAGVTQSPTHLIKTRGQQVTLRCSPKSGHDTVSWYQQALGQGPQFIFQYYEEEERQRGNFPDRFSGHQFPNYSSELNVNALLLGDSALYLCASSRRTGTVNYGYTFGSGTRLTVV.

CDR3 sequence (DNA): TGTGCCAGCAGACGCGTTAATAATGAAAAACTGTTTTTT. Its translation is CASRRVNNEKLFF. This chain joins TRBV27 and TRBJ1-4; no clear D gene. CDR1 and CDR2 from the germline V gene are MNHEY and SMNVEV (reference sequence). Trimming removed 6 bases at V and 4 bases at J, with 9 bases between. This CDR3 has 13 amino acids.

The chain couples TRBV5-1 to TRBJ2-3; TRBD2 matches at 13 bases. With 0 bases clipped from V and 0 bases from J, the junction kept 4 bases outside the gene matches. Germline CDR1 reads SGHRS; CDR2 reads YFSETQ. The CDR3 totals 18 residues. CDR3 in amino acids: CASSLVGTSGTSTDTQYF. CDR3 bases: TGCGCCAGCAGCTTGGTCGGGACTAGCGGGACTAGCACAGATACGCAGTATTTT.

CDR3 region: CASSFPGQGVYGYTF. CDR3 nucleotides: TGTGCCAGCAGCTTTCCAGGACAGGGTGTCTATGGCTACACCTTC. The V gene is TRBV6-6, the J gene TRBJ1-2; 8 bases map to TRBD1. This CDR3 is built from 15 residues. The J segment lost 4 bases and the V segment lost 6 bases, leaving 10 bases of the junction unmatched. In germline, CDR1 is MNHNY, CDR2 SVGAGI (reference sequence).

The rearrangement uses TRBV7-8 and TRBJ1-5, with 7 positions matching TRBD1. The CDR3 loop spans 14 amino acids. Losses at the gene ends were 5 bases for V and 1 base for J; bases not matched to a gene: 2. Germline CDR1 reads SGHVS; CDR2 reads FQNEAQ. CDR3 protein: CASSRQGSNQPQHF. The CDR3 DNA reads TGTGCCAGCAGCCGACAGGGCAGCAATCAGCCCCAGCATTTT. Full variable domain (remainder filled in from reference TRBV7-8 and TRBJ1-5): GAGVSQSPRYKVAKRGQDVALRCDPISGHVSLFWYQQALGQGPEFLTYFQNEAQLDKSGLPSDRFFAERPEGSVSTLKIQRTQQEDSAVYLCASSRQGSNQPQHFGDGTRLSIL.

The rearrangement uses TRBV19 and TRBJ1-1, with D possibly TRBD1 on 6 matching bases. Trimming removed 6 bases from V and 7 bases from J, with 12 bases in between. This CDR3 contains 12 residues. The germline gives CDR1 LNHDA, CDR2 SQIVND (reference sequence). CDR3 sequence: CASRDSRFEAFF. The CDR3 nucleotides read TGTGCCAGTAGGGACAGCCGTTTTGAAGCTTTCTTT.

The chain joins TRBV7-9 to TRBJ1-6, with D hard to call. Germline loops: CDR1 SEHNR, CDR2 FQNEAQ (reference sequence). Trimming stripped 4 bases from V and 8 bases from J, with 12 bases between. CDR3 length equals 14 residues. In DNA form, the CDR3 reads TGTGCCAGCAGCTCTACATCTGACTATTCACCCCTCCACTTT. This codes for CASSSTSDYSPLHF.

The V gene is TRBV5-4, the J gene TRBJ1-3; 9 bases align to TRBD1. CDR1 is SGHNT and CDR2 is YYREEE in the germline V gene (reference sequence). V lost 4 bases to trimming and J lost 3 bases; unmatched junction nucleotides: 2. CDR3 length: 14 residues. The CDR3 DNA reads TGTGCCAGCAGCCGGGGACAGGGTGGAAACACCATATATTTT. This translates into CASSRGQGGNTIYF.

The CDR3 sequence is CASSRTPPPNTGELFF. CDR3 in DNA: TGTGCCAGCAGTCGGACTCCCCCGCCGAACACCGGGGAGCTGTTTTTT. The chain couples TRBV27 to TRBJ2-2; D might be TRBD2 (5 bases). This CDR3 comprises 16 residues. V lost 5 bases, J lost 0 bases, and 13 bases lay in between. CDR1 and CDR2 from the germline V gene are MNHEY and SMNVEV (reference sequence).

Note on this clone: Other nucleotide sequences from this sample produce the same CDR3. In DNA form, the CDR3 reads TGCGCCAGCAGCTTTACTGGACAGGGTAACACTGAAGCTTTCTTT. This sequence encodes CASSFTGQGNTEAFF. This chain uses TRBV5-1 with TRBJ1-1; TRBD1 agrees at 8 bases. The J segment lost 2 bases and the V segment lost 2 bases, leaving 5 bases of the junction unmatched. The CDR3 is 15 residues long. The germline gives CDR1 SGHRS, CDR2 YFSETQ.

The rearrangement links TRBV30 to TRBJ2-3; D is possibly TRBD1 (5 bases). The ends were cut back, 5 bases at V and 4 bases at J, with 10 bases in the middle. The CDR3 is made up of 12 amino acids. Germline V gene data show CDR1 as GTSNPN and CDR2 as SVGIG (reference sequence). The CDR3 DNA is TGTGCCTGGGGTCCAGGGTCAGATACGCAGTATTTT. Translating it yields CAWGPGSDTQYF.

This sequence joins TRBV5-4 and TRBJ2-5; D remains unclear. The V and J ends lost 1 base and 4 bases respectively, with 8 bases between them. This CDR3 is built from 13 residues. Looked up from germline, CDR1 is SGHNT and CDR2 is YYREEE (reference sequence). The CDR3 sequence: CASSLLPGETQYF. The CDR3 nucleotides read TGTGCCAGCAGCTTGTTACCGGGAGAGACCCAGTACTTC. The complete variable domain, with remaining parts taken from reference TRBV5-4 and TRBJ2-5, reads ETGVTQSPTHLIKTRGQQVTLRCSSQSGHNTVSWYQQALGQGPQFIFQYYREEENGRGNFPPRFSGLQFPNYSSELNVNALELDDSALYLCASSLLPGETQYFGPGTRLLVL.